This TCR beta chain was sequenced in a study of CD8 T cells in ankylosing spondylitis (dated 2017 in TCRdb). Notes on the research overall: To find TCR variants linked to disease, the study profiled T cell receptor beta repertoires in ankylosing spondylitis patients and healthy donors. The full study cohort comprised 20 to 25 ankylosing spondylitis patients and 110 or so healthy donors. Peripheral blood was sampled, and synovial fluid was additionally collected from ankylosing spondylitis patients.

Inclusive of the bounding cysteine and phenylalanine, the CDR3 is 16 residues long. The read is trimmed to its CDR3 DNA, 48 bases read in frame from base 1. V trim: 5 bases; J trim: 12 bases; unmatched bases: 18. Comment on this clonotype: Which antigen it targets is not known. No base quality values were provided; no much bigger clone lies one nucleotide off.

Synovial fluid samples and blood samples obtained from the same ankylosing spondylitis patients were matched. Sequencing relied on an Illumina HiSeq 2500. Quantitative 5'-RACE with molecular barcodes was the method used to prepare the TCR beta libraries. From the authors' description of their analysis: To identify disease-linked TCR variants, a new computational method was used, one built on a probabilistic model of VDJ rearrangement. TCRdb's own reprocessing of the public reads used fastp at Q25 and MiXCR and kept productive beta chains. Under each unique CDR3 protein, matching rows form one entry showing the most common genes and DNA. The V and J calls were not made by the authors but by TCRdb's processing. The sample records roughly 150,000 distinct CDR3 sequences, roughly 30% of which are singletons. The ten biggest clones cover approximately 5.9% of the sample. What the study reported, not specific to this receptor: The disease-linked clones had a CD8+ phenotype and were found at relatively low frequencies in peripheral blood. Significant enrichment of the disease-linked clones was reported in matched synovial fluid samples from ankylosing spondylitis patients. A TCR beta motif made up of several highly homologous amino acid variants appeared to be characteristic of blood from ankylosing spondylitis patients. Some TCR beta motif variants had previously been reported in synovial fluid and blood of reactive arthritis patients, which suggested common disease-initiation mechanisms.

The sequence derives from a male donor with ankylosing spondylitis. The sequence joins TRBV12-3 or TRBV12-4 to TRBJ2-3, with 9 central nucleotides matching TRBD1. Source material: synovial fluid, either unsorted or a sorted T cell fraction (not recorded which). The CDR3 has the sequence CASSPPSQGASWSQYF. The DNA reads as follows: TGTGCCAGCAGTCCCCCCTCACAGGGGGCCTCGTGGTCTCAGTATTTT.